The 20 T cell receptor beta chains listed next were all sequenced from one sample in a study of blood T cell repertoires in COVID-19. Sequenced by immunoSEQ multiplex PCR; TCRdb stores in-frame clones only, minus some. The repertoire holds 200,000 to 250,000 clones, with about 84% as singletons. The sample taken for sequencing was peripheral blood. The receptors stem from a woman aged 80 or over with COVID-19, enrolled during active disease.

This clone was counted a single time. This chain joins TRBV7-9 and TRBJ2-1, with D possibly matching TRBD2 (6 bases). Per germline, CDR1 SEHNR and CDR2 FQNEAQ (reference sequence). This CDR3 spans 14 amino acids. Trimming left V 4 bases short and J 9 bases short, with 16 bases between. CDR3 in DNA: TGTGCCAGCAGCTCCAACCGACTAGTAAGTGAGCAGTTCTTC. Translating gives CASSSNRLVSEQFF.

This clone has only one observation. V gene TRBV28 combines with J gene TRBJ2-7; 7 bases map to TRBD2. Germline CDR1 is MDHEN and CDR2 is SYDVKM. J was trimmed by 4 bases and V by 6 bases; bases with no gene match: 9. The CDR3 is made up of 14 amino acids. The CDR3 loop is CASSLIGGYYEQYF. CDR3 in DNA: TGTGCCAGCAGCTTAATCGGGGGGTATTACGAGCAGTACTTC.

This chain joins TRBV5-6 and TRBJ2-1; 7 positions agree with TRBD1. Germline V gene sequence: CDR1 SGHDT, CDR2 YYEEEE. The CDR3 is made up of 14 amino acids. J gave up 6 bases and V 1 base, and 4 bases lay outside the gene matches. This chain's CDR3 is CASSLRGGGNEQFF. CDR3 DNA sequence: TGTGCCAGCAGCTTGAGAGGGGGCGGCAATGAGCAGTTCTTC.

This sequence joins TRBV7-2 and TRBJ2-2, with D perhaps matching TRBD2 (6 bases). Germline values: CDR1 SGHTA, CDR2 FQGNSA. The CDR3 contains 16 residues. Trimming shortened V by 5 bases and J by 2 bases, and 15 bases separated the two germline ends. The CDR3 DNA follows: TGTGCCAGCAGCGTATCGATCGGGGGAAACACCGGGGAGCTGTTTTTT. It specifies CASSVSIGGNTGELFF.

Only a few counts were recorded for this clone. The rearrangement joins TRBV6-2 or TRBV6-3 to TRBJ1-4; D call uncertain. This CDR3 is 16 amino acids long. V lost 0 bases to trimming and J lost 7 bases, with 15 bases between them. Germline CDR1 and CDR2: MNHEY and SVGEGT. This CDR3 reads CASSYSSGGRSEKLFF. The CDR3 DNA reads TGTGCCAGCAGTTACTCTTCCGGAGGCCGGTCTGAAAAACTGTTTTTT.

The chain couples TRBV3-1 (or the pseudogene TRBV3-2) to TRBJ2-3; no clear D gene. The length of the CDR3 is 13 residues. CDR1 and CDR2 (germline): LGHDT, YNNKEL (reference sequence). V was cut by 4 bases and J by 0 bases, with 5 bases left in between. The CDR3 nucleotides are TGTGCCAGCAGCCTAGTGAGCACAGATACGCAGTATTTT. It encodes CASSLVSTDTQYF.

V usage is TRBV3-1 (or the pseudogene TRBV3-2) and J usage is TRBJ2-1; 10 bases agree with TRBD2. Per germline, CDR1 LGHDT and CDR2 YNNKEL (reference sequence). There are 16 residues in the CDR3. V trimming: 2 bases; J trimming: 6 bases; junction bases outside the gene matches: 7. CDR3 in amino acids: CASSQRFSGGSNEQFF. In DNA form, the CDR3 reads TGTGCCAGCAGCCAAAGATTTAGCGGGGGGTCCAATGAGCAGTTCTTC.

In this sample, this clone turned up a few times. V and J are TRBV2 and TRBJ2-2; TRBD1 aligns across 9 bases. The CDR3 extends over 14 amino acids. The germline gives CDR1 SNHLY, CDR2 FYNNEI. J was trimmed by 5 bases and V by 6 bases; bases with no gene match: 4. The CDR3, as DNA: TGTGCCAGCAGCCCCGGGACAGGGACCGGGGAGCTGTTTTTT. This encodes CASSPGTGTGELFF.

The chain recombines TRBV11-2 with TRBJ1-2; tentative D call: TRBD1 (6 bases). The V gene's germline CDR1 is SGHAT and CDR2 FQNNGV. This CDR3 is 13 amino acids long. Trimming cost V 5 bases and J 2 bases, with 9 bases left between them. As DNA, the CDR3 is TGTGCCAGCAGCCGCGACAGGAACTATGGCTACACCTTC. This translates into CASSRDRNYGYTF. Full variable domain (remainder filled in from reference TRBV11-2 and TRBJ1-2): EAGVAQSPRYKIIEKRQSVAFWCNPISGHATLYWYQQILGQGPKLLIQFQNNGVVDDSQLPKDRFSAERLKGVDSTLKIQPAKLEDSAVYLCASSRDRNYGYTFGSGTRLTVV.

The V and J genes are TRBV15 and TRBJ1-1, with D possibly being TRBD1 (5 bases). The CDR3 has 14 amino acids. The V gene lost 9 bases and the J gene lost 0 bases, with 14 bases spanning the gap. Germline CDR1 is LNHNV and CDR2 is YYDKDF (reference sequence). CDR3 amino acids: CATGRWGVNTEAFF. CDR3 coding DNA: TGTGCCACTGGACGGTGGGGGGTGAACACTGAAGCTTTCTTT.

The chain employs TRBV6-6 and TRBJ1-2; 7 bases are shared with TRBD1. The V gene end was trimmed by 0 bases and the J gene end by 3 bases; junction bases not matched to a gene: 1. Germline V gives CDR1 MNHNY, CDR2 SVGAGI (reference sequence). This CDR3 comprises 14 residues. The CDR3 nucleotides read TGTGCCAGCAGTTACTCCCAGGGGGACTATGGCTACACCTTC. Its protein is CASSYSQGDYGYTF.

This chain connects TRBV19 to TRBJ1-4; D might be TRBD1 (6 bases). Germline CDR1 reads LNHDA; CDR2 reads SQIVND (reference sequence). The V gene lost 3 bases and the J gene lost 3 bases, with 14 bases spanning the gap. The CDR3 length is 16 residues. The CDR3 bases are TGTGCCAGTAGTATCGACTGGCAGGGGTCTAATGAAAAACTGTTTTTT. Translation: CASSIDWQGSNEKLFF.

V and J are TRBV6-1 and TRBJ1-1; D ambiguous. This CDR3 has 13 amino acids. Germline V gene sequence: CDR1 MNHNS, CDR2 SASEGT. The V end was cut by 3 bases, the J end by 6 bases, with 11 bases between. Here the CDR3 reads CASSDTLVSEAFF. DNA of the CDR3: TGTGCCAGCAGTGACACCCTAGTCTCTGAAGCTTTCTTT.

The CDR3 loop is CASTGGSEKLFF. In nucleotides, the CDR3 is TGTGCCAGCACAGGGGGGAGCGAAAAACTGTTTTTT. This chain uses TRBV19 with TRBJ1-4; 8 positions agree with TRBD1. The germline V gene has CDR1 LNHDA and CDR2 SQIVND (reference sequence). The CDR3 has 12 residues. J lost 8 bases, V lost 9 bases, and 5 bases had no gene match.

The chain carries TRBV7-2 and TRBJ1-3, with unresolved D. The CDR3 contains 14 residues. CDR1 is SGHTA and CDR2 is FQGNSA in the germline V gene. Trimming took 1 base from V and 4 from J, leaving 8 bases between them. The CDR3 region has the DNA TGTGCCAGCAGCTTAGAGTTGCAGGGAAACACCATATATTTT. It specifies CASSLELQGNTIYF. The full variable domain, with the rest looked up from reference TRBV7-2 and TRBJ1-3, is GAGVSQSPSNKVTEKGKDVELRCDPISGHTALYWYRQSLGQGLEFLIYFQGNSAPDKSGLPSDRFSAERTGGSVSTLTIQRTQQEDSAVYLCASSLELQGNTIYFGEGSWLTVV.

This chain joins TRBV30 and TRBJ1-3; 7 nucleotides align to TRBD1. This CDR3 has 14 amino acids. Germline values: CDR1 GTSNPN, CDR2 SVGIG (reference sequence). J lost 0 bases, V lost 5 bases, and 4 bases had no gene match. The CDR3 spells CAWETGFSGNTIYF. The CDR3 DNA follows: TGTGCCTGGGAGACAGGGTTCTCTGGAAACACCATATATTTT.

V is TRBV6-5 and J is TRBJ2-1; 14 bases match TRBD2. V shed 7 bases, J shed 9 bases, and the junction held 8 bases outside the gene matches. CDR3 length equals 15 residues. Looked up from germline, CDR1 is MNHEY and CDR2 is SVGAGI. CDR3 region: CASTRTSGGPGEQFF. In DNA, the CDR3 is TGTGCCAGCACCCGGACTAGCGGGGGGCCGGGTGAGCAGTTCTTC.

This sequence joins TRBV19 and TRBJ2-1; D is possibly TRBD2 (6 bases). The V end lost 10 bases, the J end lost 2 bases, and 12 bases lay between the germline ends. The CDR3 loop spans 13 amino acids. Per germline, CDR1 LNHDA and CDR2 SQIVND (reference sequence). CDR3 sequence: CATTEGTYNEQFF. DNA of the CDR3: TGTGCCACCACGGAGGGGACCTACAATGAGCAGTTCTTC.

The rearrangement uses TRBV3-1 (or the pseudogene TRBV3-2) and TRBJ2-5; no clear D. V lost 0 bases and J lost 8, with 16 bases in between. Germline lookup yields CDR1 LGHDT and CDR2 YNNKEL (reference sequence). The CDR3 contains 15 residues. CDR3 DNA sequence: TGTGCCAGCAGCCAAGATCCCGGTAAGATGTCAACCCAGTACTTC. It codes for CASSQDPGKMSTQYF.

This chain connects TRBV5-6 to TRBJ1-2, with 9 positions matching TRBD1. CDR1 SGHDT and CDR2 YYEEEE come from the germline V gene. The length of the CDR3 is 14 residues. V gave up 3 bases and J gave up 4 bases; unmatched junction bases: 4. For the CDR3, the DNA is TGTGCCAGCAGCTCATTGACAGGGGGCTATGGCTACACCTTC. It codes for CASSSLTGGYGYTF.